This T cell receptor (beta chain) was profiled in a study of blood T cells in healthy people across ages. A sample-barcoded 5' primer and a J-beta primer mix were used in a second PCR of about 7 to 12 cycles. TCRdb re-analysed the 5' RACE reads in MiXCR, keeping a single row per CDR3 protein. The table shows about 1.5 million distinct CDR3 sequences, with approximately 43% occurring only once. Study results and caveats: Per million T cells, TCR beta diversity dropped about linearly as age rose.

As concerns this clonotype: The antigen is not known.

J was trimmed by 7 bases and V by 4 bases; bases with no gene match: 10. This CDR3 contains 15 residues. From germline, CDR1 is SGHRS and CDR2 YFSETQ. This TCR came from a woman between 18 and 30 years old in good health. The gene calls are TRBV5-1 and TRBJ1-2; 10 positions match TRBD1. The source material was blood. CDR3 sequence (DNA): TGCGCCAGCAGCCATGGTGGGACAGGGGACGGTGGCTACACCTTC. The encoded protein is CASSHGGTGDGGYTF.